This entry concerns a single T cell receptor beta chain. Its antigen is currently unknown. A single record per CDR3 protein comes from TCRdb applying MiXCR to the 5' RACE reads. Of just under 550,000 distinct CDR3 sequences listed, about a fifth are singletons. Germline lookup yields CDR1 LGHDT and CDR2 YNNKEL (reference sequence). CDR3 length: 15 amino acids. Trimming cost V 3 bases and J 6 bases, with 17 bases left between them. The sample is drawn from a study of T-cell memory formation after mild COVID-19. Study-level information: Across donors, TCR clusters were largely donor specific. Findings and limits, study-wide: Clones shrinking between day 15 and 85 showed a balanced CD4/CD8 split, and those that grew later tilted toward CD4+. Clonal second-wave expansions that peaked on day 37 had unconfirmed SARS-CoV-2 specificity. CD4+ contracting clones lay mainly in CM and EM, CD8+ ones in EMRA.

The receptor comes from an adult woman who had mild COVID-19 (a few samples of this study predate the infection). Cell type and time point are not known. The sequencing sample was made of PBMCs or a T cell subset sorted from them (not recorded which). The rearrangement uses TRBV3-1 and TRBJ1-1; possible D gene TRBD1, 5 bases. The CDR3 DNA sequence: TGTGCCAGCAGCCATACGGGACGGCCTGAGGCTGAAGCTTTCTTT. Translated, it gives CASSHTGRPEAEAFF.